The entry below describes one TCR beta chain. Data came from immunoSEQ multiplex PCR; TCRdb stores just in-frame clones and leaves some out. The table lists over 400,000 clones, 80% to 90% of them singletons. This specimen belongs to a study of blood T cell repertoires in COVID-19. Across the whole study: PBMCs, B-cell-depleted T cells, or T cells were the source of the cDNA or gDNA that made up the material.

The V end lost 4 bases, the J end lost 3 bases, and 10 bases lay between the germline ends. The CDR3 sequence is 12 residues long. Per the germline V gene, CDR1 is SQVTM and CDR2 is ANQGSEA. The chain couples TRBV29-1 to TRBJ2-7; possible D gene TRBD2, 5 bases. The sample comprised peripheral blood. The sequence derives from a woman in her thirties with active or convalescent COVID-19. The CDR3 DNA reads TGCAGCGTTGCCGGACTCAACTACGAGCAGTACTTC. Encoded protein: CSVAGLNYEQYF.